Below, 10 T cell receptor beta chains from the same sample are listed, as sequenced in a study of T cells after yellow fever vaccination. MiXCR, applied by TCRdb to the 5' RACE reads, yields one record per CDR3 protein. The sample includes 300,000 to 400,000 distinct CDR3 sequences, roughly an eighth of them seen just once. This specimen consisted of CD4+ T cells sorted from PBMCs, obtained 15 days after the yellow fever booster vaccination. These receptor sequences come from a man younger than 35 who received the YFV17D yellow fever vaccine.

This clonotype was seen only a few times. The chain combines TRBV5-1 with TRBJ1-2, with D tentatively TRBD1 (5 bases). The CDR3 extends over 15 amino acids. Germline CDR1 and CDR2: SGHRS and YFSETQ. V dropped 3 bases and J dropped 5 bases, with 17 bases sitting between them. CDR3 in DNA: TGCGCCAGCAGCTGGACCAACGGGACTATTTATGGCTACACCTTC. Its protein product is CASSWTNGTIYGYTF.

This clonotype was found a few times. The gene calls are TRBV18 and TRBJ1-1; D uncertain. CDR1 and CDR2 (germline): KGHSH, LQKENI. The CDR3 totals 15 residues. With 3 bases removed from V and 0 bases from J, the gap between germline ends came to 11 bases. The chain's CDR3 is CASSPRTEMNTEAFF. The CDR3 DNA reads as TGTGCCAGCTCACCTCGTACAGAGATGAACACTGAAGCTTTCTTT.

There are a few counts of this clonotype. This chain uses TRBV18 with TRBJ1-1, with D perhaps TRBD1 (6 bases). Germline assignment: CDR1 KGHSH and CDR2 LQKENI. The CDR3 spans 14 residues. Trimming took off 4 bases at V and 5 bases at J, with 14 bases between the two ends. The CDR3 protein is CASSQAQGGTEAFF. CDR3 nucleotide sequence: TGTGCCAGCTCACAAGCTCAAGGGGGTACTGAAGCTTTCTTT.

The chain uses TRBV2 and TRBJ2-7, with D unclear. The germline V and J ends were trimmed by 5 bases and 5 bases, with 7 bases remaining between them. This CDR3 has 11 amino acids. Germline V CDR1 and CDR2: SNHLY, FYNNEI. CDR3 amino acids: CASSFWDEQYF. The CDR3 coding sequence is TGTGCCAGCAGTTTCTGGGACGAGCAGTACTTC.

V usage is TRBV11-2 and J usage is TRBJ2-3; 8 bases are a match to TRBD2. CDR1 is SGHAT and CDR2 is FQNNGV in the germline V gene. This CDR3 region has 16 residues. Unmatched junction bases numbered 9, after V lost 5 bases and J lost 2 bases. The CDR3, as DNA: TGTGCCAGCAGCACTCCCGGGACTAGAGCCACAGATACGCAGTATTTT. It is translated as CASSTPGTRATDTQYF.

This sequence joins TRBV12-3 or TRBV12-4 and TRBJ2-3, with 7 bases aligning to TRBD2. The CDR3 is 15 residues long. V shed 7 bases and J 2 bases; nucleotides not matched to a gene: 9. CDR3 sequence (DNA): TGTGCCAGCAACCTGCTAGCGGAGTTCACAGATACGCAGTATTTT. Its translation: CASNLLAEFTDTQYF.

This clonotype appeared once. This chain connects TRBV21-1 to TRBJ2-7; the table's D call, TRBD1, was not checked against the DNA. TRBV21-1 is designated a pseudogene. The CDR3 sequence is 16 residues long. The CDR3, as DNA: TGTGCCAGCAGCCTTGGCCCGGGCAGGGCCTCCTACGAGCAGTACGTC. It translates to CASSLGPGRASYEQYV.

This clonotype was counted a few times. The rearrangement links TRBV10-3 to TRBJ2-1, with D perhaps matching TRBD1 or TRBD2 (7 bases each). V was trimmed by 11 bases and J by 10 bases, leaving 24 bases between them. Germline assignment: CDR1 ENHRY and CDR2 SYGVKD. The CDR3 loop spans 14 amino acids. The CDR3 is CASRGGKGLREQFF. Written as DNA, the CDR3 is TGTGCCTCCAGGGGGGGGAAGGGCCTCAGGGAGCAGTTCTTC.

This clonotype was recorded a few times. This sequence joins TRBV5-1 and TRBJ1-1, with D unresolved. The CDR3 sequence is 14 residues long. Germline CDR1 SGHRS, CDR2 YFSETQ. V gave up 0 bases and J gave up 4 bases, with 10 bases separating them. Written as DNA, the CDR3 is TGCGCCAGCAGCTTGGAAGGTCCCGGCACTGAAGCTTTCTTT. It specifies CASSLEGPGTEAFF.

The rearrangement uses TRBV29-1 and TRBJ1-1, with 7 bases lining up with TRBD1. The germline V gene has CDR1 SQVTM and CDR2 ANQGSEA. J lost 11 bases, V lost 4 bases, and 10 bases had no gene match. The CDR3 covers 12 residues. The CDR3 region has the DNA TGCAGCGTTGCCCGTGAAGGGGGCCAGGCTTTCTTT. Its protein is CSVAREGGQAFF.